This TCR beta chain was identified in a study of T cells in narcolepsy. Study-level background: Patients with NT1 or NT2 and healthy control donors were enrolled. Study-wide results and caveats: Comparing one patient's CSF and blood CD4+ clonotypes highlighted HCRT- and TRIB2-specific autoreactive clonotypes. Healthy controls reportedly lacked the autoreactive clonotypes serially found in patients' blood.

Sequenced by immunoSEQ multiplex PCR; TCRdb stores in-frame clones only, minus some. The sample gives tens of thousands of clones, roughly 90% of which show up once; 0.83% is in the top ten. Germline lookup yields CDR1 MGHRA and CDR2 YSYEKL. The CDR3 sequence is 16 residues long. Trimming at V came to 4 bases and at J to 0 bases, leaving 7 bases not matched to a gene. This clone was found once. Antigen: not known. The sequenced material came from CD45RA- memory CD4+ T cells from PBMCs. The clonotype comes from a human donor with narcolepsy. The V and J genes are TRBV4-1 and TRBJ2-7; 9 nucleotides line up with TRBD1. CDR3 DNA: TGCGCCAGCAGCCTATCACCGGGACAGGGCTCCTACGAGCAGTACTTC. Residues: CASSLSPGQGSYEQYF.